This record concerns one TCR beta chain sequence. Its specificity is not known. This sample is part of a study of cytomegalovirus exposure and HLA in healthy donors. Whole-study results and caveats: In the 120 or so validation repertoires, just under 95% of cluster scores exceeded 0, per a later analysis.

The V end lost 11 bases, the J end lost 8 bases, and 18 bases lay between the germline ends. The germline CDR1 and CDR2 sequences are SNHLY and FYNNEI. CDR3 length: 13 amino acids. Method: immunoSEQ multiplex PCR; TCRdb's copy keeps in-frame clones and lacks some. Of 220,000 or so clones in the sample, around nine tenths were seen once. V is TRBV2 and J is TRBJ1-4, with a tentative D call TRBD1 (6 bases). Sequencing used PBMCs. This receptor was identified in a woman between 18 and 29 years old in good health and CMV-seronegative. The CDR3 spells CASQPGVREKLFF. The CDR3 nucleotides are TGTGCCTCCCAACCAGGGGTTCGGGAAAAACTGTTTTTT.